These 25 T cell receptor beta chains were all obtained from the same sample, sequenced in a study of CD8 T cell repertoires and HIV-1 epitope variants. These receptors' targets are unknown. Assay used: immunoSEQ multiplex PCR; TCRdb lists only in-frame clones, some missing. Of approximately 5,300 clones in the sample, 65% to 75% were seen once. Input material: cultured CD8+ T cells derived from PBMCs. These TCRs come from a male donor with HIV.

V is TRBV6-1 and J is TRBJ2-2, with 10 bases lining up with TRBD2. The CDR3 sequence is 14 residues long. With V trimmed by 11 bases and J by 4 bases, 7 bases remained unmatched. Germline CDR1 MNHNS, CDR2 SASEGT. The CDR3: CAFSVAGGTGELFF. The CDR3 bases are TGTGCCTTTTCGGTAGCGGGAGGCACCGGGGAGCTGTTTTTT.

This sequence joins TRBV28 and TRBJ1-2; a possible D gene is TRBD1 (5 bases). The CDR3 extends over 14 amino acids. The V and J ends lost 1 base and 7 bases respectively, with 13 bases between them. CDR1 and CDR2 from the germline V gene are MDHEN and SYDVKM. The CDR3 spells CASSLSAGIGGYTF. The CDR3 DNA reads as TGTGCCAGCAGTTTATCGGCAGGGATAGGTGGCTACACCTTC.

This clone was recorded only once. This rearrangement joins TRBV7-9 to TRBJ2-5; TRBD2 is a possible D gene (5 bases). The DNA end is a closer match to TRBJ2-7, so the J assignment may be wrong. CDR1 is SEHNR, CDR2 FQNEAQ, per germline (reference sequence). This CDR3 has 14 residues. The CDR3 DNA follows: TGTGCCAGCAGCTCCTCGGGATGGAACTACGAGCAGTACTTC. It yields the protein CASSSSGWNYEQYF.

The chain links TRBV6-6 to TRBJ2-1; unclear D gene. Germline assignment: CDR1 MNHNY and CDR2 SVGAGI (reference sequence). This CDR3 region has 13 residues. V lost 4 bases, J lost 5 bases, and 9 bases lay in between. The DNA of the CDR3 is TGTGCCAGCAGTTCGAACAGAGACAATGAGCAGTTCTTC. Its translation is CASSSNRDNEQFF.

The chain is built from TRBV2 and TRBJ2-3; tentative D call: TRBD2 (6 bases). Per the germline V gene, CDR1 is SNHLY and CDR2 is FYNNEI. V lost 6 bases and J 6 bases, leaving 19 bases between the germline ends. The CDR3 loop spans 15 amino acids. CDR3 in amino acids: CASSGLGTSGDTQYF. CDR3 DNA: TGTGCCAGCAGCGGCCTGGGGACTTCGGGGGATACGCAGTATTTT.

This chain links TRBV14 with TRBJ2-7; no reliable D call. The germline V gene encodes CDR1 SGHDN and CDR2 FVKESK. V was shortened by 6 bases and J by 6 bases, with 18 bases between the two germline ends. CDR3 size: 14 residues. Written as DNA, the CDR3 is TGTGCCAGCAGGCCCAATCTTCAATTGGGCGAGCAGTACTTC. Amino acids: CASRPNLQLGEQYF. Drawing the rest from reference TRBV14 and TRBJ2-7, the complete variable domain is EAGVTQFPSHSVIEKGQTVTLRCDPISGHDNLYWYRRVMGKEIKFLLHFVKESKQDESGMPNNRFLAERTGGTYSTLKVQPAELEDSGVYFCASRPNLQLGEQYFGPGTRLTVT.

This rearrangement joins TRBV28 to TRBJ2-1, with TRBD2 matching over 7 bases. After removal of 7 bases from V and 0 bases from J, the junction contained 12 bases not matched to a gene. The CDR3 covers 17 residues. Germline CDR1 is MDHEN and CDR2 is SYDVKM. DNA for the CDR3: TGTGCCAGCAACTTGGGACGGAGCGGGAACTCCTACAATGAGCAGTTCTTC. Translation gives CASNLGRSGNSYNEQFF.

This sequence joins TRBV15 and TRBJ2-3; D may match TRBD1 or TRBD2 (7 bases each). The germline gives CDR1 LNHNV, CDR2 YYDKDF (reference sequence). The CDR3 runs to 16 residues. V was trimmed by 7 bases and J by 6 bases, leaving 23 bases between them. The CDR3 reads CATISTQGGKEDTQYF. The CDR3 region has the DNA TGTGCCACCATCTCAACCCAGGGGGGGAAGGAGGATACGCAGTATTTT.

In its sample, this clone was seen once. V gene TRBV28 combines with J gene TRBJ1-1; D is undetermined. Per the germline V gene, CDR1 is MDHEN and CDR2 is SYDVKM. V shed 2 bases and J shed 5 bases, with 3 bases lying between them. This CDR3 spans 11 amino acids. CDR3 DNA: TGTGCCAGCAGTTTAGGGACTGAAGCTTTCTTT. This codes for CASSLGTEAFF.

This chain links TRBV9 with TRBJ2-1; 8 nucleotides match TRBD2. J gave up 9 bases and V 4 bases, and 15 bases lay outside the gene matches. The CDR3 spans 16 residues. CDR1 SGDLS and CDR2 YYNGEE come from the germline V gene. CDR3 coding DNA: TGTGCCAGCAGCTCTAACCTTTTCCCTAGCGGGCCTGAGCAGTTCTTC. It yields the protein CASSSNLFPSGPEQFF.

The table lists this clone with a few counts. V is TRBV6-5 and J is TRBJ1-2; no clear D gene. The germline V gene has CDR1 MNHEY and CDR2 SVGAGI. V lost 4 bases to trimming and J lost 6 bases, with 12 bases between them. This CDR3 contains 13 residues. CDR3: CASSFSTVDGYTF. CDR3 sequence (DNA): TGTGCCAGCAGTTTTTCGACGGTAGATGGCTACACCTTC.

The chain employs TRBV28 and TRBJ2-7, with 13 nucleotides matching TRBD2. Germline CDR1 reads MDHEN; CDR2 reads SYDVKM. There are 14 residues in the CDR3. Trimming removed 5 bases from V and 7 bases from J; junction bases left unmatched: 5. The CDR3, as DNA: TGTGCCAGCAGTCCGGGACTAGCGGGGTATGAGCAGTACTTC. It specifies CASSPGLAGYEQYF.

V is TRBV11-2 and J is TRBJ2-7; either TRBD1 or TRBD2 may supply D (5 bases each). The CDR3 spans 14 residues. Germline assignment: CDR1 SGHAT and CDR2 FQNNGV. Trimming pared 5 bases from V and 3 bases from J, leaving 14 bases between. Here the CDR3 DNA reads TGTGCCAGCAGCCCGGGGCAGGGCAGCTACGAGCAGTACTTC. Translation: CASSPGQGSYEQYF.

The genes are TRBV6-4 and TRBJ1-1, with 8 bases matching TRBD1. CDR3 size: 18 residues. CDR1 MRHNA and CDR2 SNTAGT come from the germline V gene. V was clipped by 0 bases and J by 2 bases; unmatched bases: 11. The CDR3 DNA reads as TGTGCCAGCAGTGACTCGGGAGGACAGGGACTGGCTAACACTGAAGCTTTCTTT. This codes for CASSDSGGQGLANTEAFF.

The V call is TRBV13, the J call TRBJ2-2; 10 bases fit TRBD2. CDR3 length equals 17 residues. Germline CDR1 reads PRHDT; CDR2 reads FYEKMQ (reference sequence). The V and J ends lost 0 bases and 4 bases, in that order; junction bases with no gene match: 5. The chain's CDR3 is CASSLGWASGSTGELFF. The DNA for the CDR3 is TGTGCCAGCAGCTTAGGTTGGGCTAGCGGGAGCACCGGGGAGCTGTTTTTT.

CDR3 sequence (DNA): TGTGCCAGCGCGGTATATAGCGCAGGCGGGGAGCTGTTTTTT. It specifies CASAVYSAGGELFF. The V and J genes are TRBV5-8 and TRBJ2-2; D possibly corresponds to TRBD2 (5 bases). V was shortened by 7 bases and J by 7 bases, with 17 bases between the two germline ends. The CDR3 is 14 residues long. Germline loops: CDR1 SGHTS, CDR2 YDEGEE. Together with reference TRBV5-8 and TRBJ2-2, the CDR3 gives the full variable domain: EAGVTQSPTHLIKTRGQQATLRCSPISGHTSVYWYQQALGLGLQFLLWYDEGEERNRGNFPPRFSGRQFPNYSSELNVNALELEDSALYLCASAVYSAGGELFFGEGSRLTVL.

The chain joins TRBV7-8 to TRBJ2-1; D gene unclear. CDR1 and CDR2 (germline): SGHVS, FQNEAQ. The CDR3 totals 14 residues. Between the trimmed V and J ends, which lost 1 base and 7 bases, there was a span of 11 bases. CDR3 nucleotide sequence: TGTGCCAGCAGCTTAGAGACCAATTTTAATGAGCAGTTCTTC. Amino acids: CASSLETNFNEQFF.

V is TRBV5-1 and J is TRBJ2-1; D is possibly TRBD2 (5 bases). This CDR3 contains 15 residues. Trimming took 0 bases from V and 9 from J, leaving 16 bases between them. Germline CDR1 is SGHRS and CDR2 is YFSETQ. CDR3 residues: CASSLGSASRGEQFF. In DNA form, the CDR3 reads TGCGCCAGCAGCTTGGGTTCCGCTAGCCGGGGTGAGCAGTTCTTC.

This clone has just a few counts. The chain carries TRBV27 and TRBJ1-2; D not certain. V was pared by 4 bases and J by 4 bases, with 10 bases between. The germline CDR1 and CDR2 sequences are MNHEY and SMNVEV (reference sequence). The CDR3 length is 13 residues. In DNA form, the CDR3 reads TGTGCCAGCAGTTCCGGGTATAGCTATGGCTACACCTTC. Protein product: CASSSGYSYGYTF.

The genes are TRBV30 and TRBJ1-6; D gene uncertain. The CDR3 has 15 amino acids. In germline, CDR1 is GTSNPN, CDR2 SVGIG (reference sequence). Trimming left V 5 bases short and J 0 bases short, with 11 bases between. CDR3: CAWVDASSYNSPLHF. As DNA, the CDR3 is TGTGCCTGGGTGGACGCGAGCTCCTATAATTCACCCCTCCACTTT.

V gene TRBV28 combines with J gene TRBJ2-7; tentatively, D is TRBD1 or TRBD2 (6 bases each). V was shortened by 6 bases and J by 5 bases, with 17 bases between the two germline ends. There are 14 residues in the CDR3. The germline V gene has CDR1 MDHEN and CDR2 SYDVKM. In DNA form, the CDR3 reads TGTGCCAGCAGACCCGAGGGGGGTCGGCACGAGCAGTACTTC. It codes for CASRPEGGRHEQYF.

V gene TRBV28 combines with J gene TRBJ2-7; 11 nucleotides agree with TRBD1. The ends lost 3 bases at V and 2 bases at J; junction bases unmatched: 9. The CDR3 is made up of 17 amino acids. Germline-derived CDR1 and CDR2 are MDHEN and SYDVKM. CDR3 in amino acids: CASSFRGTGGHTYEQYF. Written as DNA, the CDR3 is TGTGCCAGCAGTTTCAGGGGGACAGGGGGTCATACCTACGAGCAGTACTTC.

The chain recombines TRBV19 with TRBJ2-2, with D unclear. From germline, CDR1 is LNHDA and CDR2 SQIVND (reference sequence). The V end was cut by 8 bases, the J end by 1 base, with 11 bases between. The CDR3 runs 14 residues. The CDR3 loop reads CASRLGMNTGELFF. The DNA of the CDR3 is TGTGCCAGTCGCTTGGGAATGAACACCGGGGAGCTGTTTTTT.

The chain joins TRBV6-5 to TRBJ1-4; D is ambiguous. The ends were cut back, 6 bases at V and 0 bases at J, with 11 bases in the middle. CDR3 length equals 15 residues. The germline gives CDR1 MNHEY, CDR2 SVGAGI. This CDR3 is CASSPYTSTNEKLFF. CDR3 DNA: TGTGCCAGCAGCCCCTACACTTCAACTAATGAAAAACTGTTTTTT.

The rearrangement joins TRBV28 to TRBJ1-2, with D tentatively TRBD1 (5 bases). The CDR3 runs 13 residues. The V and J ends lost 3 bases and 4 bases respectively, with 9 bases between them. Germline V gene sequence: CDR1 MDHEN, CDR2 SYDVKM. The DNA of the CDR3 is TGTGCCAGCAGTTTGGGGGGTAGCTATGGCTACACCTTC. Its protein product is CASSLGGSYGYTF.